Below are 25 T cell receptor beta chains sequenced from a single sample in a study of CD8 T cells in Susac syndrome (dated by TCRdb to about 2019). Library preparation was by the immunoSEQ multiplex PCR assay. RNA was extracted using the RNeasy kit, and roughly 0.5 to 1 microgram was reverse transcribed with random hexamers. TCRdb reprocessing: public reads trimmed at Q25 with fastp, clones called with MiXCR, in-frame beta chains kept. Each record represents a unique CDR3 protein, reported with the most common genes and DNA among its rows. Here the sample has approximately 190,000 distinct CDR3 sequences; over 90% occur a single time. About 0.15% of the sample comes from the top ten. Material: CD8+ T cells from PBMCs. The receptors here all came from a human donor with Susac syndrome.

The chain carries TRBV7-9 and TRBJ1-5; no definite D call. CDR3 size: 12 residues. Germline V CDR1 and CDR2: SEHNR, FQNEAQ (reference sequence). V was clipped by 5 bases and J by 7 bases, with 9 bases between them. CDR3 coding DNA: TGTGCCAGCAGCAAGGCTGAGCAGCCCCAGCATTTT. Its protein is CASSKAEQPQHF.

The chain employs TRBV5-1 and TRBJ1-6, with D unresolved. The CDR3 has 14 amino acids. Germline V gene sequence: CDR1 SGHRS, CDR2 YFSETQ. The V gene lost 3 bases and the J gene lost 9 bases, with 13 bases spanning the gap. The CDR3 nucleotides are TGCGCCAGCAGCTCGACCGGTCCGGGTTCACCCCTCCACTTT. Translation gives CASSSTGPGSPLHF.

The sample holds one count of this clonotype. The chain links TRBV18 to TRBJ2-7, with 8 bases that match TRBD1. CDR1 is KGHSH, CDR2 LQKENI, per germline. The CDR3 consists of 13 residues. The ends lost 3 bases at V and 2 bases at J; junction bases unmatched: 0. Written as DNA, the CDR3 is TGTGCCAGCTCACCGGACAGGGCCTACGAGCAGTACTTC. This encodes CASSPDRAYEQYF.

The gene calls are TRBV5-4 and TRBJ2-2; D is unclear. V dropped 2 bases and J dropped 7 bases, with 6 bases sitting between them. Per the germline V gene, CDR1 is SGHNT and CDR2 is YYREEE (reference sequence). CDR3 length: 12 amino acids. CDR3 loop: CASSLRIGELFF. The CDR3 coding sequence is TGTGCCAGCAGCTTAAGAATCGGGGAGCTGTTTTTT.

V and J are TRBV9 and TRBJ2-5; D may be TRBD2 (6 bases). CDR3 length: 14 residues. The V end lost 5 bases, the J end lost 1 base, and 12 bases lay between the germline ends. Germline CDR1 is SGDLS and CDR2 is YYNGEE. The DNA of the CDR3 is TGTGCCAGCAGTGGAGGGACTTCCCAAGAGACCCAGTACTTC. Protein sequence: CASSGGTSQETQYF.

The rearrangement joins TRBV7-6 to TRBJ2-5; D is perhaps TRBD2 (5 bases). CDR1 is SGHVS and CDR2 is FNYEAQ in the germline V gene. V was trimmed by 1 base and J by 5 bases, leaving 14 bases between them. The CDR3 covers 15 residues. The CDR3 nucleotides read TGTGCCAGCAGCTTAGGGCAAGCGGAGGTCGAGACCCAGTACTTC. Encoded protein: CASSLGQAEVETQYF.

This sequence joins TRBV4-1 and TRBJ1-4; D gene ambiguous. There are 16 residues in the CDR3. Germline lookup yields CDR1 MGHRA and CDR2 YSYEKL. Trimming removed 0 bases at V and 8 bases at J, with 16 bases between. The CDR3 loop reads CASSQDRTPSREKLFF. The CDR3 nucleotides are TGCGCCAGCAGCCAAGATCGGACGCCAAGTCGGGAAAAACTGTTTTTT.

The chain recombines TRBV9 with TRBJ1-3; no firm D call. The CDR3 totals 15 residues. Trimming took 3 bases from V and 0 from J, leaving 10 bases between them. In germline, CDR1 is SGDLS, CDR2 YYNGEE. CDR3 in DNA: TGTGCCAGCAGCGCGCAACAGAGCTCTGGAAACACCATATATTTT. Translation gives CASSAQQSSGNTIYF.

The gene calls are TRBV19 and TRBJ2-7; D uncertain. CDR1 and CDR2 from the germline V gene are LNHDA and SQIVND (reference sequence). The CDR3 length is 13 residues. Between the trimmed V and J ends, which lost 7 bases and 4 bases, there was a span of 14 bases. The CDR3 protein is CASNNPPSYEQYF. The CDR3, as DNA: TGTGCCAGTAACAACCCACCTTCTTACGAGCAGTACTTC.

Concerning this clonotype itself: One junction end does not reproduce the germline sequence, and a read error may be involved. The chain joins TRBV12-3 or TRBV12-4 to TRBJ1-2; D remains ambiguous. This CDR3 is 13 amino acids long. CDR3 region: CASSLGSIYGYTF. In DNA, the CDR3 is TGTGCCAGCAGCTTAGGGAGTATCTATGGCTACACCTTC.

This clonotype appeared once. This chain uses TRBV15 with TRBJ2-3; 10 bases are shared with TRBD1. The germline V gene encodes CDR1 LNHNV and CDR2 YYDKDF (reference sequence). After removal of 2 bases from V and 6 bases from J, the junction contained 20 bases not matched to a gene. The CDR3 covers 20 residues. The CDR3 coding sequence is TGTGCCACCAGCAGACCCGGACAGGGGGAGAATAAGTTTCTACTGGATACGCAGTATTTT. Translated, it gives CATSRPGQGENKFLLDTQYF.

This sequence joins TRBV5-6 and TRBJ2-1, with D hard to call. Deletions cut 4 bases from V and 3 bases from J, with 14 bases between. The V gene's germline CDR1 is SGHDT and CDR2 YYEEEE. The CDR3 has 15 amino acids. CDR3 amino acids: CASSQATRVYNEQFF. For the CDR3, the DNA is TGTGCCAGCAGCCAAGCGACAAGAGTCTACAATGAGCAGTTCTTC.

This chain connects TRBV25-1 to TRBJ2-1, with TRBD1 matching over 10 bases. J gave up 8 bases and V 4 bases, and 8 bases lay outside the gene matches. CDR1 is MGHDK, CDR2 SYGVNS, per germline. This CDR3 is built from 15 residues. The CDR3 is CASSAAGTGVDEQFF. CDR3 sequence (DNA): TGTGCCAGCAGTGCCGCCGGGACAGGGGTCGATGAGCAGTTCTTC.

This CDR3 is CASSPPDRYEQFF. The CDR3 DNA reads as TGTGCCAGCAGCCCCCCTGACCGGTATGAGCAGTTCTTC. This sequence joins TRBV9 and TRBJ2-1; no firm D call. The CDR3 is 13 residues long. The germline gives CDR1 SGDLS, CDR2 YYNGEE. The V and J ends lost 4 bases and 8 bases respectively, with 13 bases between them.

The rearrangement uses TRBV28 and TRBJ1-1, with D unresolved. Germline lookup yields CDR1 MDHEN and CDR2 SYDVKM. The CDR3 totals 12 residues. Trimming stripped 1 base from V and 8 bases from J, with 8 bases between. The CDR3 sequence is CASSLSKNEAFF. The CDR3 DNA reads TGTGCCAGCAGTTTATCGAAGAACGAAGCTTTCTTT.

The chain uses TRBV15 and TRBJ2-6; maybe TRBD2 (5 bases). This CDR3 is built from 14 residues. The ends were cut back, 5 bases at V and 1 base at J, with 6 bases in the middle. CDR1 is LNHNV and CDR2 is YYDKDF in the germline V gene (reference sequence). CDR3: CATSEGSGANVLTF. The CDR3 DNA is TGTGCCACCAGCGAGGGTTCTGGGGCCAACGTCCTGACTTTC.

V usage is TRBV30 and J usage is TRBJ2-1, with a weak D call TRBD2 (6 bases). V was shortened by 7 bases and J by 10 bases, with 14 bases between the two germline ends. The CDR3 runs to 11 residues. Germline assignment: CDR1 GTSNPN and CDR2 SVGIG (reference sequence). The CDR3 DNA is TGTGCCTCCCGAATGGCGGGAGAGCAGTTCTTC. Residues: CASRMAGEQFF.

The chain joins TRBV20-1 to TRBJ2-3; either TRBD1 or TRBD2 may supply D (5 bases each). Germline CDR1 is DFQATT and CDR2 is SNEGSKA (reference sequence). V dropped 4 bases and J dropped 0 bases, with 20 bases sitting between them. The CDR3 contains 17 residues. The CDR3 here is CSATNLWGLSSTDTQYF. CDR3 DNA: TGCAGTGCTACAAATCTATGGGGGTTATCTAGCACAGATACGCAGTATTTT.

V is TRBV9 and J is TRBJ2-7; 9 nucleotides align to TRBD1. V dropped 4 bases and J dropped 6; count of bases not matched to a gene: 11. This CDR3 is 15 amino acids long. Germline CDR1 SGDLS, CDR2 YYNGEE. For the CDR3, the DNA is TGTGCCAGCAGCCCCCTCCCGGGACAGGGAGTCGAGCAGTACTTC. Its protein product is CASSPLPGQGVEQYF.

The chain has TRBV12-3 or TRBV12-4 and TRBJ2-5; D might be TRBD2 (6 bases). The CDR3 runs 15 residues. Between the trimmed V and J ends, which lost 0 bases and 0 bases, there was a span of 8 bases. The DNA of the CDR3 is TGTGCCAGCAGTTTAGCGGAGGGTAACCAAGAGACCCAGTACTTC. This sequence encodes CASSLAEGNQETQYF.

J is TRBJ2-1 and V is TRBV6-2 or TRBV6-3, with 7 nucleotides matching TRBD2. This CDR3 spans 14 amino acids. Germline V gene sequence: CDR1 MNHEY, CDR2 SVGEGT. The V gene end was trimmed by 7 bases and the J gene end by 2 bases; junction bases not matched to a gene: 5. The CDR3 loop reads CASTRGTTYNEQFF. In nucleotides, the CDR3 is TGTGCCAGCACCAGAGGGACTACCTACAATGAGCAGTTCTTC.

The chain carries TRBV2 and TRBJ2-4; 7 nucleotides line up with TRBD2. The CDR3 spans 13 residues. Germline CDR1 is SNHLY and CDR2 is FYNNEI. The J segment lost 14 bases and the V segment lost 1 base, leaving 8 bases of the junction unmatched. CDR3 sequence reads: CASSEDTQGREYF. DNA for the CDR3: TGTGCCAGCAGTGAAGACACCCAAGGGAGGGAGTACTTC.

The rearrangement uses TRBV20-1 and TRBJ1-1; D remains unclear. Germline assignment: CDR1 DFQATT and CDR2 SNEGSKA (reference sequence). The CDR3 is made up of 10 amino acids. CDR3 coding DNA: TGCCTGGTGGGGAACACTGAAGCTTTCTTT. Encoded protein: CLVGNTEAFF.

This sequence joins TRBV2 and TRBJ2-1, with D unresolved. The CDR3 has 13 amino acids. V lost 10 bases and J 0 bases, leaving 10 bases between the germline ends. Germline CDR1 SNHLY, CDR2 FYNNEI. CDR3 DNA sequence: TGTGCCACGGGCCGGGTCTCCTACAATGAGCAGTTCTTC. Residues: CATGRVSYNEQFF.

The chain joins TRBV13 to TRBJ2-7, with TRBD1 identical over 10 bases. V shed 1 base, J shed 2 bases, and the junction held 5 bases outside the gene matches. The CDR3 is 16 residues long. Germline V gene data show CDR1 as PRHDT and CDR2 as FYEKMQ (reference sequence). This chain's CDR3 is CASSLVHGTGAYEQYF. CDR3 nucleotides: TGTGCCAGCAGCTTAGTACATGGGACAGGGGCCTACGAGCAGTACTTC. Full variable domain (remainder filled in from reference TRBV13 and TRBJ2-7): AAGVIQSPRHLIKEKRETATLKCYPIPRHDTVYWYQQGPGQDPQFLISFYEKMQSDKGSIPDRFSAQQFSDYHSELNMSSLELGDSALYFCASSLVHGTGAYEQYFGPGTRLTVT.